What follows describes a single TCR beta chain. Collection of 8.5 to 10 milliliters of peripheral blood was performed for each donor. V was cut by 9 bases and J by 4 bases, with 25 bases left in between. Germline CDR1 is SGHRS and CDR2 is YFSETQ. CDR3 length: 17 residues. This sample is part of a study of blood T cells in healthy people across ages. A second roughly 6 to 12 cycle PCR used barcoded and J-beta primers. A single record per CDR3 protein comes from TCRdb applying MiXCR to the 5' RACE reads. Among around 1.7 million distinct CDR3 sequences, approximately 28% were seen once, and the ten largest hold more than 6%.

The J gene is TRBJ2-2, the V gene TRBV5-1; tentatively, D is TRBD1 (6 bases). The TCR was taken from a woman aged 25 to 39 in good health. Sample: blood. CDR3: CATSAWGLPRSTGELFF. The CDR3 nucleotides are TGCGCCACCAGTGCATGGGGGCTCCCACGGAGCACCGGGGAGCTGTTTTTT.